Listed here are 27 T cell receptor beta chains from one sample, sequenced in a study of T-cell reconstitution after alpha-beta-depleted transplantation in children. This sample's TCRbeta library carried unique molecular identifier barcodes. TCRdb used MiXCR to reprocess the PCR reads, holding one entry per CDR3 protein. The data contain about 600,000 distinct CDR3 sequences, 10% to 15% of them singletons. The sample was PBMCs, mostly from graft donor cells, taken 360 days after TCRalphabeta/CD19-depleted stem cell transplant. The receptors were sampled from a male patient younger than 18 who had a stem cell transplant for acute myeloid leukemia, so the T cells may come from the graft donor.

This chain joins TRBV28 and TRBJ2-7, with 11 nucleotides matching TRBD2. The CDR3 covers 15 residues. Unmatched junction bases numbered 7, after V lost 6 bases and J lost 3 bases. The germline CDR1 and CDR2 sequences are MDHEN and SYDVKM. CDR3 in amino acids: CASSLLAGVDYEQYF. In DNA, the CDR3 is TGTGCCAGCAGCCTACTAGCGGGAGTTGACTACGAGCAGTACTTC.

This clonotype is a singleton in its sample. This sequence may be a read error, since a much larger clone differs from it by one base. The chain uses TRBV28 and TRBJ2-7, with 11 bases lining up with TRBD1. The CDR3 loop spans 15 amino acids. The V gene's germline CDR1 is MDHEN and CDR2 SYDVKM. J gave up 4 bases and V 5 bases, and 7 bases lay outside the gene matches. CDR3 in DNA: TGTGCCAGCAGTCAGCTCGGACAGGGGGCTTACGAGCAGTACGTC. Translated, it gives CASSQLGQGAYEQYV.

The chain has TRBV12-3 or TRBV12-4 and TRBJ2-3; possibly TRBD2 for D (5 bases). This CDR3 contains 12 residues. Trimming removed 3 bases at V and 5 bases at J, with 6 bases between. CDR3 region: CASSFGRDTQYF. In DNA form, the CDR3 reads TGTGCCAGCAGTTTTGGGAGAGATACGCAGTATTTT.

The J gene is TRBJ2-3, the V gene TRBV7-2; D gene ambiguous. V lost 0 bases, J lost 6 bases, and 16 bases lay in between. The germline V gene encodes CDR1 SGHTA and CDR2 FQGNSA. The CDR3 has 16 residues. DNA for the CDR3: TGTGCCAGCAGCTTAGCTCAATTAAGTGGAGCGGATACGCAGTATTTT. It codes for CASSLAQLSGADTQYF.

This chain uses TRBV6-1 with TRBJ2-7, with 8 positions matching TRBD2. Germline lookup yields CDR1 MNHNS and CDR2 SASEGT. Losses at the gene ends were 6 bases for V and 7 bases for J; bases not matched to a gene: 11. The CDR3 is 14 residues long. DNA of the CDR3: TGTGCCAGCAGAACAGGAGCGGGAGCGGGAGAGCAGTACTTC. Encoded protein: CASRTGAGAGEQYF.

The chain links TRBV3-1 to TRBJ2-1, with TRBD2 matching over 7 bases. The CDR3 consists of 15 residues. In germline, CDR1 is LGHDT, CDR2 YNNKEL (reference sequence). Trimming cost V 8 bases and J 9 bases; bases outside gene matches: 16. The CDR3 sequence: CASVSASGLTGEQFF. The CDR3 nucleotides read TGTGCCAGCGTATCGGCTAGCGGCCTTACTGGTGAGCAGTTCTTC.

This clonotype has at least ten counts. The chain recombines TRBV29-1 with TRBJ2-7; TRBD1 is a possible D gene (5 bases). V lost 4 bases and J 3 bases, leaving 7 bases between the germline ends. CDR3 length: 11 amino acids. Germline V CDR1 and CDR2: SQVTM, ANQGSEA. The CDR3 sequence is CSVVGVYEQYF. The CDR3 DNA reads as TGCAGCGTTGTAGGGGTCTACGAGCAGTACTTC.

The V call is TRBV28, the J call TRBJ2-3; D is uncertain. The CDR3 consists of 16 residues. Germline lookup yields CDR1 MDHEN and CDR2 SYDVKM. Trimming pared 5 bases from V and 0 bases from J, leaving 15 bases between. For the CDR3, the DNA is TGTGCCAGCAGTCCTTACAGCTACTTTAGCACAGATACGCAGTATTTT. Protein: CASSPYSYFSTDTQYF.

The V and J genes are TRBV7-3 and TRBJ2-7, with D perhaps matching TRBD2 (6 bases). V was trimmed by 5 bases and J by 7 bases, leaving 15 bases between them. The CDR3 length is 13 residues. CDR1 and CDR2 (germline): SGHTA, FQGTGA. The CDR3, as DNA: TGTGCCAGCAGCCGAACTCTGCGGGAAGAGCAGTACTTC. It specifies CASSRTLREEQYF.

The chain has TRBV29-1 and TRBJ2-1; tentative D call: TRBD2 (5 bases). V was pared by 6 bases and J by 9 bases, with 27 bases between. Germline V gives CDR1 SQVTM, CDR2 ANQGSEA. This CDR3 has 16 amino acids. The CDR3 region is CSVSPVKVPTGSEQFF. The CDR3 nucleotides read TGCAGCGTGTCTCCTGTCAAGGTCCCGACGGGAAGTGAGCAGTTCTTC.

The chain combines TRBV28 with TRBJ1-5; D remains ambiguous. The CDR3 extends over 13 amino acids. V lost 3 bases, J lost 5 bases, and 8 bases lay in between. Germline values: CDR1 MDHEN, CDR2 SYDVKM. The CDR3 coding sequence is TGTGCCAGCAGTTTGCACGGAGATCAGCCCCAGCATTTT. Protein product: CASSLHGDQPQHF. The full variable domain, with the rest looked up from reference TRBV28 and TRBJ1-5, is DVKVTQSSRYLVKRTGEKVFLECVQDMDHENMFWYRQDPGLGLRLIYFSYDVKMKEKGDIPEGYSVSREKKERFSLILESASTNQTSMYLCASSLHGDQPQHFGDGTRLSIL.

Concerning this clonotype itself: This may be a read error: a much more frequent sequence differs by one nucleotide. J is TRBJ1-1 and V is TRBV11-1; TRBD1 is a possible D gene (6 bases). The V end was cut by 1 base, the J end by 2 bases, with 14 bases between. The CDR3 totals 16 residues. Looked up from germline, CDR1 is SGHAT and CDR2 is FQDESV (reference sequence). CDR3 amino acids: CASSLEGGGRNTEAFF. For the CDR3, the DNA is TGTGCCAGCAGCTTAGAGGGGGGGGGCCGAAACACTGAAGCTTTCTTT.

V usage is TRBV6-2 or TRBV6-3 and J usage is TRBJ1-5; D is perhaps TRBD1 (6 bases). V was shortened by 5 bases and J by 2 bases, with 13 bases between the two germline ends. CDR1 MNHEY and CDR2 SVGEGT come from the germline V gene. This CDR3 region has 15 residues. CDR3 DNA: TGTGCCAGCAGTCCCCAGGGGCTTGGCAATCAGCCCCAGCATTTT. This encodes CASSPQGLGNQPQHF.

V gene TRBV5-5 combines with J gene TRBJ1-6; D is ambiguous. Germline V gene lookup returns CDR1 SGHKS and CDR2 YYEKEE (reference sequence). The germline V and J ends were trimmed by 0 bases and 5 bases, with 15 bases remaining between them. There are 17 residues in the CDR3. CDR3: CASSLDSSHPNNSPLHF. The DNA for the CDR3 is TGTGCCAGCAGCTTGGACAGCTCACACCCGAATAATTCACCCCTCCACTTT.

This sequence joins TRBV19 and TRBJ1-5; TRBD1 might be the D (5 bases). V was trimmed by 6 bases and J by 4 bases, leaving 19 bases between them. CDR3 length equals 16 residues. Per the germline V gene, CDR1 is LNHDA and CDR2 is SQIVND (reference sequence). The CDR3 loop reads CASRHRPGPLNQPQHF. The CDR3 nucleotides read TGTGCCAGTAGGCACCGCCCGGGACCCCTAAATCAGCCCCAGCATTTT.

This clonotype was observed many times. V is TRBV20-1 and J is TRBJ2-5, with D maybe TRBD2 (5 bases). This CDR3 is built from 15 residues. Germline V gene data show CDR1 as DFQATT and CDR2 as SNEGSKA (reference sequence). The germline V and J ends were trimmed by 8 bases and 1 base, with 20 bases remaining between them. The CDR3 DNA sequence: TGCAGTCCCCAACATTTGGCGGGCCTCCAAGAGACCCAGTACTTC. This translates into CSPQHLAGLQETQYF.

This clonotype has just a few counts. This chain links TRBV7-2 with TRBJ2-7, with TRBD2 matching 13 bases. Trimming at V came to 5 bases and at J to 12 bases, leaving 13 bases not matched to a gene. Germline loops: CDR1 SGHTA, CDR2 FQGNSA. This CDR3 contains 15 residues. The CDR3: CASSPLRTSGRFPYF. The CDR3 DNA reads as TGTGCCAGCAGCCCCTTACGGACTAGCGGGAGATTTCCGTACTTC.

The table lists this clonotype with a few counts. V is TRBV7-9 and J is TRBJ2-1; 10 nucleotides agree with TRBD1. The germline gives CDR1 SEHNR, CDR2 FQNEAQ (reference sequence). With V trimmed by 4 bases and J by 5 bases, 11 bases remained unmatched. This CDR3 comprises 17 residues. CDR3 nucleotide sequence: TGTGCCAGCAGCTCCGTCGGGAGACAGGGGGCAAACAATGAGCAGTTCTTC. The encoded protein is CASSSVGRQGANNEQFF.

The V call is TRBV10-2, the J call TRBJ2-1, with 9 bases lining up with TRBD2. CDR3 length equals 15 residues. V shed 6 bases, J shed 6 bases, and the junction held 9 bases outside the gene matches. Germline CDR1 and CDR2: WSHSY and SAAADI. The CDR3 nucleotides are TGCGCCAGCAGGGGTGCGGGAGGGCCCGTCAATGAGCAGTTCTTC. Its translation: CASRGAGGPVNEQFF.

In its sample, this clonotype was seen many times. The rearrangement joins TRBV20-1 to TRBJ2-3; tentative D call: TRBD2 (5 bases). Trimming stripped 4 bases from V and 6 bases from J, with 14 bases between. This CDR3 region has 13 residues. Germline CDR1 is DFQATT and CDR2 is SNEGSKA (reference sequence). CDR3 amino acids: CSATSGKVDTQYF. The CDR3 nucleotides read TGCAGTGCTACGTCGGGAAAGGTGGATACGCAGTATTTT.

The V and J genes are TRBV28 and TRBJ2-1; D is unclear. The CDR3 totals 14 residues. Germline V CDR1 and CDR2: MDHEN, SYDVKM. Trimming pared 6 bases from V and 8 bases from J, leaving 17 bases between. The CDR3 nucleotides are TGTGCCAGCAGCTCGACGGGCGTCGTGCATGAGCAGTTCTTC. Encoded protein: CASSSTGVVHEQFF.

The chain carries TRBV7-3 and TRBJ2-3; D is unclear. CDR3 length equals 15 residues. Trimming took 2 bases from V and 6 from J, leaving 15 bases between them. Germline lookup yields CDR1 SGHTA and CDR2 FQGTGA. CDR3 in amino acids: CASSLWRGRADTQYF. CDR3 DNA: TGTGCCAGCAGCTTATGGCGCGGACGCGCGGATACGCAGTATTTT.

The chain couples TRBV5-1 to TRBJ2-1; TRBD2 matches at 11 bases. The CDR3 runs to 18 residues. Looked up from germline, CDR1 is SGHRS and CDR2 is YFSETQ. V trimming: 2 bases; J trimming: 4 bases; junction bases outside the gene matches: 11. The CDR3 reads CASSLLAGGLKAYNEQFF. The CDR3 region has the DNA TGCGCCAGCAGCTTATTAGCGGGAGGGTTAAAAGCTTACAATGAGCAGTTCTTC. Full variable domain (missing parts from reference TRBV5-1 and TRBJ2-1): KAGVTQTPRYLIKTRGQQVTLSCSPISGHRSVSWYQQTPGQGLQFLFEYFSETQRNKGNFPGRFSGRQFSNSRSEMNVSTLELGDSALYLCASSLLAGGLKAYNEQFFGPGTRLTVL.

This clonotype was counted a single time. The chain couples TRBV18 to TRBJ2-7, with 11 bases identical to TRBD2. Germline values: CDR1 KGHSH, CDR2 LQKENI. This CDR3 is built from 14 residues. The junction had 10 bases not matched to a gene; V was cut back by 3 bases and J by 12 bases. For the CDR3, the DNA is TGTGCCAGCTCACCTACCGGGACTAGCGGTCAGGTGTACTTC. As protein: CASSPTGTSGQVYF.

This clonotype has just a few counts. V usage is TRBV28 and J usage is TRBJ2-1; the match to TRBD2 covers 9 bases. The CDR3 spans 16 residues. Germline assignment: CDR1 MDHEN and CDR2 SYDVKM. With 6 bases clipped from V and 3 bases from J, the junction kept 9 bases outside the gene matches. The CDR3 nucleotides are TGTGCCAGCAGCGGAGCCCATAGCGGGAGCTACAATGAGCAGTTCTTC. As protein: CASSGAHSGSYNEQFF.

This clonotype was seen a handful of times. The gene calls are TRBV10-3 and TRBJ2-7; 7 nucleotides agree with TRBD2. This CDR3 has 14 amino acids. Germline loops: CDR1 ENHRY, CDR2 SYGVKD. Trimming removed 4 bases from V and 4 bases from J; junction bases left unmatched: 7. CDR3 DNA sequence: TGTGCCATCAGTGGGTCACCTAGCGGATACGAGCAGTACTTC. Translated: CAISGSPSGYEQYF.

V gene TRBV11-1 combines with J gene TRBJ2-6; 10 bases fit TRBD2. Trimming removed 6 bases from V and 12 bases from J; junction bases left unmatched: 20. CDR1 SGHAT and CDR2 FQDESV come from the germline V gene (reference sequence). The CDR3 is made up of 18 amino acids. In DNA, the CDR3 is TGTGCCAGCAGACGAAAGAGTATTCTAGCGGGAGAAAAAGCCGTCCTGACTTTC. Its translation is CASRRKSILAGEKAVLTF. Full variable domain (rest looked up from reference TRBV11-1 and TRBJ2-6): EAEVAQSPRYKITEKSQAVAFWCDPISGHATLYWYRQILGQGPELLVQFQDESVVDDSQLPKDRFSAERLKGVDSTLKIQPAELGDSAMYLCASRRKSILAGEKAVLTFGAGSRLTVL.